Detailed here is one T cell receptor beta chain. PBMCs that had been cryopreserved were the source of 2 to 2.5 micrograms of genomic DNA for TCR beta libraries. The sample originates from a study of cytotoxic CD8 clonotypes in ibrutinib-treated CLL. For the study at large: Recorded responses included about 25 partial and 2 complete; following median roughly 70 months, approximately 14 stayed remitted and some 12 progressed.

The method was immunoSEQ multiplex PCR; TCRdb's version includes in-frame clones alone and lacks a portion of them. The table lists 130,000 to 150,000 clones, approximately 90% of them singletons, with approximately 11% in the top ten. Germline V gene data show CDR1 as SGHRS and CDR2 as YFSETQ. The CDR3 is 12 residues long. V gave up 4 bases and J gave up 3 bases, with 8 bases separating them. The source material was PBMCs, sampled after 12 months of ibrutinib treatment. This chain uses TRBV5-1 with TRBJ2-7; D gene ambiguous. The clonotype comes from a human donor with chronic lymphocytic leukemia. The chain's CDR3 is CASSPPDYEQYF. CDR3 nucleotide sequence: TGCGCCAGCAGCCCCCCAGACTACGAGCAGTACTTC.